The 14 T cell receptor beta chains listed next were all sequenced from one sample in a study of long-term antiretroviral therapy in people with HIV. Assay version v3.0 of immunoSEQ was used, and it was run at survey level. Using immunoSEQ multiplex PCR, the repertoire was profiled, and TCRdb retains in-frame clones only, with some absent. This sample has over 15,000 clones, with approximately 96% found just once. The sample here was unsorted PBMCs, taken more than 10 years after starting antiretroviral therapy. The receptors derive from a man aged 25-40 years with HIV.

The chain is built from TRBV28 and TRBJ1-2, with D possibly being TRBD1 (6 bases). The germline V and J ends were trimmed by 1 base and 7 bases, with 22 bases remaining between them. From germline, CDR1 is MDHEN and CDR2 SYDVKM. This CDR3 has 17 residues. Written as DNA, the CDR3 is TGTGCCAGCAGTTTATCCGGCAAAATGGGGGCGCGTGGTGGCTACACCTTC. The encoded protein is CASSLSGKMGARGGYTF.

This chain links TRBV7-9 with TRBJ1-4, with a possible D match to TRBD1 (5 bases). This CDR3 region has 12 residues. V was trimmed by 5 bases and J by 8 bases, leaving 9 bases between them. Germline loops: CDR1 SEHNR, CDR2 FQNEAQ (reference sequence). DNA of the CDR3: TGTGCCAGCAGCCTCGGGGGGGAAAAACTGTTTTTT. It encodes CASSLGGEKLFF.

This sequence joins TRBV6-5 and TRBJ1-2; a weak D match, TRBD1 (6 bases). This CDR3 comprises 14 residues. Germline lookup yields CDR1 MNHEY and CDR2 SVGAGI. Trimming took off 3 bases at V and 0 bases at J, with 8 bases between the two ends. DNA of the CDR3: TGTGCCAGCAGTTATGACAGGACTAACTATGGCTACACCTTC. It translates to CASSYDRTNYGYTF.

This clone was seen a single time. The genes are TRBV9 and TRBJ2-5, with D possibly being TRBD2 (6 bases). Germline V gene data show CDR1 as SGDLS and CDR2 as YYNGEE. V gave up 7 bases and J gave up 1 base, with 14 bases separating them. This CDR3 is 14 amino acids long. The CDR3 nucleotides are TGTGCCAGCTCACTACTCGGGGGCCAAGAGACCCAGTACTTC. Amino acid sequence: CASSLLGGQETQYF.

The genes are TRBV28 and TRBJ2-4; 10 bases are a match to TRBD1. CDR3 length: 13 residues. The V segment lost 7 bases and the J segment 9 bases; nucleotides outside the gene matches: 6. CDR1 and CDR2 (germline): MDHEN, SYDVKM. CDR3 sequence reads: CASMTGGLGIQYF. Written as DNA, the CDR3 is TGTGCCAGCATGACAGGGGGCTTGGGCATTCAGTACTTC.

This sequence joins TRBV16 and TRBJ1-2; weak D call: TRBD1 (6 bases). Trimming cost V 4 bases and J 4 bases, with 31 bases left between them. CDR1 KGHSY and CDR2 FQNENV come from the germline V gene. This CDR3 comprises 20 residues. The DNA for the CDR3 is TGTGCCAGCAGCCCTACTACAGGGCTCGGGAACGCTATGATAAGCTATGGCTACACCTTC. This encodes CASSPTTGLGNAMISYGYTF.

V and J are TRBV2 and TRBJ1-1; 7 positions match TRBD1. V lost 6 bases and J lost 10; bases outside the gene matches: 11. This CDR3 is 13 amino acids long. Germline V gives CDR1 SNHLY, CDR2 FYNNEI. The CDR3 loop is CASRDNRGGGAFF. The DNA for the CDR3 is TGTGCCAGCAGAGATAACAGGGGTGGTGGAGCTTTCTTT.

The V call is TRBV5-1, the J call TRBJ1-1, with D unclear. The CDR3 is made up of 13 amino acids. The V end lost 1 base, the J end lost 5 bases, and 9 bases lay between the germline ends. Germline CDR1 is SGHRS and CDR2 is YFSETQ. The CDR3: CASSLLSPTEAFF. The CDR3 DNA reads TGCGCCAGCAGCTTGTTAAGCCCTACTGAAGCTTTCTTT.

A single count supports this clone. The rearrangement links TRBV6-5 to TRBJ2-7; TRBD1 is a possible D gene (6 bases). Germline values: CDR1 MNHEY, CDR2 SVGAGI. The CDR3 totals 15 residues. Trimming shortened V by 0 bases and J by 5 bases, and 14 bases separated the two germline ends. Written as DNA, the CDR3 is TGTGCCAGCAGTTACTCCCGGAGTGGGGGCAACGAGCAGTACTTC. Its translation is CASSYSRSGGNEQYF.

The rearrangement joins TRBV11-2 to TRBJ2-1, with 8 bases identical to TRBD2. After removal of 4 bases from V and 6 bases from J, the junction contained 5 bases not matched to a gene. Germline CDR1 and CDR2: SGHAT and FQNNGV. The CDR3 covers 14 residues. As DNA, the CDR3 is TGTGCCAGCAGCTCAGCACTAGCGGCCAATGAGCAGTTCTTC. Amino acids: CASSSALAANEQFF.

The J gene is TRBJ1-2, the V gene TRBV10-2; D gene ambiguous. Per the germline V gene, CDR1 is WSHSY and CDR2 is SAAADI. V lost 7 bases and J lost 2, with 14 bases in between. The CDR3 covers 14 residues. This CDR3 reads CASTGRIANYGYTF. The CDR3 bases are TGCGCCAGCACCGGACGGATTGCCAACTATGGCTACACCTTC.

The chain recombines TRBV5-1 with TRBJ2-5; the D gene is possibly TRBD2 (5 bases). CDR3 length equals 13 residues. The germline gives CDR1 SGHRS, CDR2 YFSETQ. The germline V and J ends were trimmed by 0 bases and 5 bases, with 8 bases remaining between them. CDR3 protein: CASSLEGEETQYF. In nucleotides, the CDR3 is TGCGCCAGCAGCTTGGAGGGAGAGGAGACCCAGTACTTC.

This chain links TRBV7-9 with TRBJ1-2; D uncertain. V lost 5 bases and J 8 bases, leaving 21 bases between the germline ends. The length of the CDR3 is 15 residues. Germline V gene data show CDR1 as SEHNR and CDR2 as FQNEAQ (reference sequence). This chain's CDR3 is CASSHSENSGRGYTF. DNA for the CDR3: TGTGCCAGCAGCCACTCTGAGAACTCCGGAAGAGGCTACACCTTC. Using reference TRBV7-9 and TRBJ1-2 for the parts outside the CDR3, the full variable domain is DTGVSQNPRHKITKRGQNVTFRCDPISEHNRLYWYRQTLGQGPEFLTYFQNEAQLEKSRLLSDRFSAERPKGSFSTLEIQRTEQGDSAMYLCASSHSENSGRGYTFGSGTRLTVV.

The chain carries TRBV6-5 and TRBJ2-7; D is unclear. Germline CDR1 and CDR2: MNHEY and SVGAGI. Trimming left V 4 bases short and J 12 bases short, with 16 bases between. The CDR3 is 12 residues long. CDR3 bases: TGTGCCAGCAGTTTAGTTCGCAAGGTCCCGTACGTC. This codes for CASSLVRKVPYV.